The clone carrying this T cell receptor (beta chain) was seen a single time. The sample is drawn from a study of blood T cell repertoires in COVID-19. The wider study: PBMCs, B-cell-depleted T cells, or T cells were the source of the cDNA or gDNA that made up the material.

Original analysis: Estimation of nucleated cell counts relied on the amplification of reference gene primers. Repertoires were generated with immunoSEQ multiplex PCR, while TCRdb's copy carries only in-frame clones and drops some. That table furnishes V, J and clone size, whereas the DNA furnished D and trimming. Of some 200,000 clones in the sample, 76% were seen once. The sequence was collected from a woman in her forties or fifties with active or convalescent COVID-19. Sequences were obtained from peripheral blood.

CDR3 nucleotide sequence: TGTGCCAGCAGGGGGACAGGGGGGGCTTTCTTT. Its translation is CASRGTGGAFF. This sequence joins TRBV28 and TRBJ1-1; 11 bases agree with TRBD1. CDR3 size: 11 residues. Trimming took 6 bases from V and 11 from J; bases not matched to a gene: 2. The germline gives CDR1 MDHEN, CDR2 SYDVKM.